The sequence of this T cell receptor beta chain was determined in a study of vaccination and CD4 T cells after COVID-19. The treatment is: approximately nine-day PBMC culture with coronavirus spike peptide pools or control peptides (ViraFEST assay). According to the study, CD4+ T cells from the unexposed donor were gathered ahead of the COVID-19 pandemic (2011-2018). The study sequenced cultured CD4+ T cell DNA using the Oncomine TCR Beta short-read assay. Genomic DNA extraction was carried out from cultured CD4+ T cells. Each CDR3 protein is one row after TCRdb ran MiXCR on the PCR reads. Of about 5,400 distinct CDR3 sequences listed, about 34% are singletons. Turning to this clonotype: Its antigen is not identified.

This CDR3 has 15 residues. V was clipped by 4 bases and J by 2 bases; unmatched bases: 4. Germline V lookup: CDR1 MRHNA, CDR2 SNTAGT. The sequenced material came from CD4+ T cells from blood, cultured in vitro. The rearrangement links TRBV6-4 to TRBJ2-5; 10 nucleotides align to TRBD2. The receptor was derived from a human donor in good health. CDR3 sequence reads: CASSVLAGPQETQYF. CDR3 DNA: TGTGCCAGCAGTGTACTAGCGGGGCCGCAAGAGACCCAGTACTTC.